This entry lists 17 T cell receptor beta chains sequenced from one sample in a study of T-cell reconstitution after alpha-beta-depleted transplantation in children. A library of TCRbeta sequences, prepared with unique molecular identifiers, was generated. One entry per CDR3 protein, called by TCRdb with MiXCR from the PCR reads. Of 670,000 or so distinct CDR3 sequences in the sample, about an eighth were seen once. Sequenced material: PBMCs, taken before TCRalphabeta/CD19-depleted stem cell transplant. The source of these receptors is a girl aged 2 to 10 with congenital amegakaryocytic thrombocytopenia, due to receive a stem cell transplant.

There are many counts of this clonotype. The chain uses TRBV29-1 and TRBJ2-7, with D possibly being TRBD1 (6 bases). This CDR3 contains 12 residues. CDR1 and CDR2 (germline): SQVTM, ANQGSEA. The ends were cut back, 6 bases at V and 3 bases at J, with 12 bases in the middle. DNA for the CDR3: TGCAGCGTATTGGCAGGGGACTACGAGCAGTACTTC. This gives the protein CSVLAGDYEQYF.

The chain carries TRBV20-1 and TRBJ2-7, with TRBD1 matching over 7 bases. Trimming removed 6 bases from V and 0 bases from J; junction bases left unmatched: 11. Germline CDR1 DFQATT, CDR2 SNEGSKA (reference sequence). There are 15 residues in the CDR3. The CDR3 region is CSANDRAGSSYEQYF. In nucleotides, the CDR3 is TGCAGTGCAAATGACAGGGCCGGAAGCTCCTACGAGCAGTACTTC.

This clonotype was seen once. In nucleotides, the CDR3 is TGTGCCAGCAGCTTACCTGCCCGTCTAGCGGGAGAAGATACGCAGTATTTT. Translation gives CASSLPARLAGEDTQYF. This chain joins TRBV7-8 and TRBJ2-3; TRBD2 agrees at 10 bases. V dropped 2 bases and J dropped 5; count of bases not matched to a gene: 10. Germline values: CDR1 SGHVS, CDR2 FQNEAQ. CDR3 length: 17 residues.

This clonotype has at least ten counts. V gene TRBV29-1 combines with J gene TRBJ1-6, with 7 bases lining up with TRBD1. V trimming: 1 base; J trimming: 5 bases; junction bases outside the gene matches: 14. The length of the CDR3 is 18 residues. Germline CDR1 reads SQVTM; CDR2 reads ANQGSEA. CDR3 DNA: TGCAGCGTTGAAGCAACAGGGGTCCCACCTGCGGATAATTCACCCCTCCACTTT. Translating it yields CSVEATGVPPADNSPLHF.

Ten or more counts support this clonotype. The chain is built from TRBV12-3 or TRBV12-4 and TRBJ2-1; 10 bases map to TRBD2. Trimming took 7 bases from V and 8 from J; bases not matched to a gene: 11. The CDR3 length is 15 residues. The CDR3 reads CASTPPLAGEYEQFF. CDR3 coding DNA: TGTGCCAGCACCCCGCCCCTAGCGGGAGAATATGAGCAGTTCTTC.

In its sample, this clonotype was seen many times. V is TRBV27 and J is TRBJ2-7, with D possibly being TRBD1 (5 bases). The germline V gene has CDR1 MNHEY and CDR2 SMNVEV (reference sequence). V was cut by 2 bases and J by 4 bases, with 9 bases left in between. CDR3 length: 13 amino acids. In DNA form, the CDR3 reads TGTGCCAGCAGTTTAAGGGGATCGTACGAGCAGTACTTC. It yields the protein CASSLRGSYEQYF.

This chain uses TRBV10-3 with TRBJ2-5; a possible D gene is TRBD1 (5 bases). The V gene's germline CDR1 is ENHRY and CDR2 SYGVKD. V lost 10 bases and J 0 bases, leaving 15 bases between the germline ends. CDR3 length equals 14 residues. This CDR3 is CATGLLDNQETQYF. The CDR3 nucleotides are TGTGCCACCGGGCTGTTGGACAACCAAGAGACCCAGTACTTC.

This clonotype was detected many times. The chain carries TRBV6-5 and TRBJ2-1; 8 bases are a match to TRBD2. This CDR3 has 16 amino acids. V lost 4 bases, J lost 9 bases, and 14 bases stayed unmatched. Germline values: CDR1 MNHEY, CDR2 SVGAGI. The CDR3 region has the DNA TGTGCCAGCAGTTCGCGGTGGCGGGAGGTTTGGTGTGAGCAGTTCTTC. Translating gives CASSSRWREVWCEQFF.

The chain's CDR3 is CASRKWGFEGNNEQFF. The DNA for the CDR3 is TGTGCCAGCCGAAAGTGGGGCTTCGAGGGGAACAATGAGCAGTTCTTC. The chain carries TRBV7-9 and TRBJ2-1; D could derive from TRBD1 or TRBD2 (5 bases each). Deletions cut 8 bases from V and 5 bases from J, with 22 bases between. Germline assignment: CDR1 SEHNR and CDR2 FQNEAQ (reference sequence). CDR3 length: 16 amino acids.

The genes are TRBV20-1 and TRBJ1-6; TRBD1 might be the D (6 bases). Germline-derived CDR1 and CDR2 are DFQATT and SNEGSKA (reference sequence). Trimming stripped 1 base from V and 8 bases from J, with 18 bases between. The CDR3 loop spans 16 amino acids. The CDR3 here is CSARAGAGALYSPLHF. CDR3 DNA: TGCAGTGCTAGAGCCGGGGCAGGGGCCCTTTATTCACCCCTCCACTTT.

The V gene is TRBV20-1, the J gene TRBJ2-7; D gene ambiguous. The CDR3 has 12 amino acids. Germline assignment: CDR1 DFQATT and CDR2 SNEGSKA (reference sequence). Trimming left V 1 base short and J 5 bases short, with 9 bases between. As DNA, the CDR3 is TGCAGTGCTAGAGGCCAGGTCCACGAGCAGTACTTC. This codes for CSARGQVHEQYF.

This clonotype turned up a few times. This chain uses TRBV19 with TRBJ1-1; D is unresolved. Deletions cut 2 bases from V and 1 base from J, with 8 bases between. Germline CDR1 and CDR2: LNHDA and SQIVND (reference sequence). CDR3 length: 14 residues. The CDR3 reads CASSIPWGNTEAFF. The CDR3 bases are TGTGCCAGTAGTATACCCTGGGGGAACACTGAAGCTTTCTTT.

This clonotype occurred many times. The chain links TRBV20-1 to TRBJ2-3; 8 nucleotides agree with TRBD1. Trimming cost V 6 bases and J 8 bases; bases outside gene matches: 13. The CDR3 extends over 14 amino acids. In germline, CDR1 is DFQATT, CDR2 SNEGSKA (reference sequence). The CDR3: CSAERDRSLGTQYF. The DNA for the CDR3 is TGCAGTGCCGAACGGGACAGGAGCTTAGGTACGCAGTATTTT.

This clonotype was counted at least ten times. The chain joins TRBV27 to TRBJ2-4; D could derive from TRBD1 or TRBD2 (6 bases each). The CDR3 runs to 14 residues. The V gene lost 5 bases and the J gene lost 11 bases, with 19 bases spanning the gap. Germline CDR1 is MNHEY and CDR2 is SMNVEV (reference sequence). The CDR3 is CASSMGHLPGVQYF. The CDR3 nucleotides read TGTGCCAGCAGTATGGGACACCTCCCGGGGGTTCAGTACTTC.

Points on this clonotype: This may come from a read error, since a much larger clone is one base off. A read error is likely, as this CDR3 ends without the conserved phenylalanine or tryptophan. V usage is TRBV6-1 and J usage is TRBJ2-1; 7 bases fit TRBD2. There are 13 residues in the CDR3. Trimming took 10 bases from V and 0 from J; bases not matched to a gene: 3. In germline, CDR1 is MNHNS, CDR2 SASEGT. In DNA, the CDR3 is TGTGCCACGGGACTACCCTCCTACAATGAGCAGTTCTTG. This codes for CATGLPSYNEQFL.

This clonotype was seen repeatedly, ten times or more. Because it lacks the conserved phenylalanine or tryptophan at the end, this CDR3 is likely a read error. The DNA is omitted, as the CDR3 cannot be located on it reliably, and the CDR3 follows TCRdb's listing. This sequence joins TRBV20-1 and TRBJ2-7; no check of the table's D call, TRBD1, against the DNA was made. Both ends counted, the CDR3 spans 11 residues. The germline gives CDR1 DFQATT, CDR2 SNEGSKA (reference sequence). The CDR3 here is CSARNPTGTFM.

This sequence joins TRBV15 and TRBJ1-1, with D uncertain. V was pared by 4 bases and J by 3 bases, with 12 bases between. CDR3 length: 14 amino acids. The germline V gene has CDR1 LNHNV and CDR2 YYDKDF (reference sequence). The CDR3 spells CATSKTRRDTEAFF. As DNA, the CDR3 is TGTGCCACCAGCAAAACCCGGAGGGACACTGAAGCTTTCTTT. The variable domain in full, with the rest retrieved from reference TRBV15 and TRBJ1-1, is DAMVIQNPRYQVTQFGKPVTLSCSQTLNHNVMYWYQQKSSQAPKLLFHYYDKDFNNEADTPDNFQSRRPNTSFCFLDIRSPGLGDTAMYLCATSKTRRDTEAFFGQGTRLTVV.